This T cell receptor beta chain was sequenced in a study of T cell changes during pregnancy in multiple sclerosis. The CDR3 is 15 residues long. Trimming took 4 bases from V and 7 from J; bases not matched to a gene: 10. CDR1 and CDR2 (germline): SGHRS, YFSETQ. TCRdb's copy holds only in-frame clones and misses some; the assay was immunoSEQ multiplex PCR. The top ten clones hold 6.2% of a sample with about 120,000 clones, 93% of them seen once. This clonotype was sampled from a female donor with multiple sclerosis, enrolled in a pregnancy study. The sample consisted of peripheral blood, taken before pregnancy. The chain combines TRBV5-1 with TRBJ2-3, with 9 positions matching TRBD2. Here the CDR3 reads CASSNGAGGRNTQYF. The DNA for the CDR3 is TGCGCCAGCAGCAACGGGGCGGGAGGGCGAAATACGCAGTATTTT.